The T cell receptor (beta chain) under discussion was sequenced for a study of blood T cells in healthy people across ages. Using a J-beta primer mix together with a sample-barcoded 5' primer, a second PCR was run for roughly 7 to 12 cycles. TCRdb reprocessed the 5' RACE reads via MiXCR and lists one record per CDR3 protein. The sample lists fewer than 900,000 distinct CDR3 sequences, roughly 40% seen once, with approximately 12% in the top ten. In this sample, this clonotype turned up once. In germline, CDR1 is SEHNR, CDR2 FQNEAQ (reference sequence). V was pared by 5 bases and J by 9 bases, with 9 bases of the junction left unmatched. CDR3 size: 14 residues.

The chain couples TRBV7-9 to TRBJ2-1; 8 nucleotides align to TRBD1. This receptor was obtained from a young man in good health. The sample consisted of blood. In DNA form, the CDR3 reads TGTGCCAGCAGCGTAGAGACAGGGGTGACTGAGCAGTTCTTC. Its protein is CASSVETGVTEQFF.